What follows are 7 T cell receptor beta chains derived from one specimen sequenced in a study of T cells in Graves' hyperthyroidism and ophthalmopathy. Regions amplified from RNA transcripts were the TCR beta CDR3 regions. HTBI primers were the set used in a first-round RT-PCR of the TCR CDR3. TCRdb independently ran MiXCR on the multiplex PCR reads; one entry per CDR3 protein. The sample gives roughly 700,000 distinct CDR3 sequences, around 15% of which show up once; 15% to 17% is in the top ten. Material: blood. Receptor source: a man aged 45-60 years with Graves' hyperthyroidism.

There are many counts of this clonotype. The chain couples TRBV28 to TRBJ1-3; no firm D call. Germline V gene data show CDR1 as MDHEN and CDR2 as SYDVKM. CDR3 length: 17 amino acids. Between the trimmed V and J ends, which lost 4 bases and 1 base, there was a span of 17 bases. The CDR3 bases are TGTGCCAGCAGTTCCCCCCAAGGACCTTCTTCTGGAAACACCATATATTTT. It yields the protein CASSSPQGPSSGNTIYF.

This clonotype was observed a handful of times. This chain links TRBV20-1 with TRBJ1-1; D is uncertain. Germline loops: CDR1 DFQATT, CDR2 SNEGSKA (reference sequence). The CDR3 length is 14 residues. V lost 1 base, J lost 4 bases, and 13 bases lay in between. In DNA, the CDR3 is TGCAGTGCTAGAGTGCGGCAGCTTAGCACTGAAGCTTTCTTT. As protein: CSARVRQLSTEAFF.

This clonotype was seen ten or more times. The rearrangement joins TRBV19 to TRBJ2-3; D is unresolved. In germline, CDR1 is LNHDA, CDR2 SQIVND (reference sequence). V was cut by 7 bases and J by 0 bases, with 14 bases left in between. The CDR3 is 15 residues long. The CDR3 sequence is CASKQWAPSTDTQYF. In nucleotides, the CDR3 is TGTGCCAGTAAGCAATGGGCGCCTAGCACAGATACGCAGTATTTT.

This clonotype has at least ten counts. Written as DNA, the CDR3 is TGTGCCAGCAGCTCGAGTAAGCAGGATACGCAGTATTTT. Translated: CASSSSKQDTQYF. The chain carries TRBV7-2 and TRBJ2-3; D gene unclear. CDR1 and CDR2 (germline): SGHTA, FQGNSA. The CDR3 length is 13 residues. Trimming left V 4 bases short and J 6 bases short, with 11 bases between.

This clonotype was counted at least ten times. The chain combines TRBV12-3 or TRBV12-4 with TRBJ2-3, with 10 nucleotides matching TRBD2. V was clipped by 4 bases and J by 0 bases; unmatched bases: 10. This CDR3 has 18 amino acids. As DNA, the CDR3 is TGTGCCAGCAGTTCTAGGGGACTAGCGAGCCTTAGCACAGATACGCAGTATTTT. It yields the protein CASSSRGLASLSTDTQYF.

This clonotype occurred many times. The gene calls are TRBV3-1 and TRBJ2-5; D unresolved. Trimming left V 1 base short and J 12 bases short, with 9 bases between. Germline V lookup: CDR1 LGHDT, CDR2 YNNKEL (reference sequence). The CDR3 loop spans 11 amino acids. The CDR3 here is CASSQGGSEYF. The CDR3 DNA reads TGTGCCAGCAGCCAAGGGGGATCAGAGTACTTC.

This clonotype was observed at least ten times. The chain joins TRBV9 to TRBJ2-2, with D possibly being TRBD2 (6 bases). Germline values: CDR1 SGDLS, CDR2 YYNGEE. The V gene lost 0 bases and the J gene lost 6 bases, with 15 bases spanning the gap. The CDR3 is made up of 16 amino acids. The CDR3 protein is CASSVASRRAPGELFF. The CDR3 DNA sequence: TGTGCCAGCAGCGTAGCCTCCCGGAGGGCCCCCGGGGAGCTGTTTTTT.